This TCR beta chain was sequenced during a study of early T cells in non-severe SARS-CoV-2 infection. Study context: RNA in bulk from unsorted whole blood was sequenced, and chains were unpaired. Broader study findings: Database matching using VDJdb favored anti-spike CD8 responses, with private and CD4 specificities left missing.

Individual cDNA molecules were tagged with unique molecular identifiers, the study reported. Each CDR3 protein gets one entry after TCRdb re-called the 5' RACE reads with MiXCR. There are roughly 27,000 distinct CDR3 sequences in the sample; about 10% occur only once, and roughly 13% lies in the top ten. The CDR3 is 14 amino acids. Germline loops: CDR1 MNHEY, CDR2 SVGEGT. V was cut by 6 bases and J by 3 bases, with 14 bases left in between. This clonotype was recorded many times. What it recognizes is unknown. Material for sequencing was whole blood. The chain combines TRBV6-2 or TRBV6-3 with TRBJ2-5; D might be TRBD2 (5 bases). The sequence was collected from an adult who was a healthcare worker with PCR-confirmed SARS-CoV-2 infection or an uninfected control (not recorded which). The CDR3 bases are TGTGCCAGCAGAACACGGCGGCGGGAAGAGACCCAGTACTTC. Translation gives CASRTRRREETQYF.